This TCR beta chain was observed in a study of blood T cells in healthy people across ages. A note on this clonotype: Antigen: not known.

Peripheral blood from each donor was collected in a volume of about 9.9 milliliters. The study, taken as a whole, reports: When one million T cells were used, diversity estimates were thought to be underestimates.

It was with a sample-barcoded 5' primer and a J-beta primer mix that a second PCR of about 6 to 12 cycles was run. Each of the samples gave a minimum of 3 million paired-end reads that contained CDR3. A single record per CDR3 protein comes from TCRdb applying MiXCR to the 5' RACE reads. The repertoire holds approximately 850,000 distinct CDR3 sequences, roughly 64% seen once, with about 20% in the top ten. CDR1 is KGHSH and CDR2 is LQKENI in the germline V gene. V lost 2 bases, J lost 4 bases, and 15 bases lay in between. The CDR3 extends over 15 amino acids. The rearrangement joins TRBV18 to TRBJ2-7; tentative D call: TRBD1 (6 bases). What was sequenced was blood. This clonotype was obtained from a man aged 25 to 45 in good health. CDR3 sequence reads: CASSPAVDSLYEQYF. CDR3 sequence (DNA): TGTGCCAGCTCACCAGCAGTGGACAGCCTATACGAGCAGTACTTC.